What follows is one T cell receptor beta chain and its context. What it binds is not known. There were at least 5.5 micrograms of total RNA extracted from every sample. V was cut by 1 base and J by 9 bases, with 13 bases left in between. Germline values: CDR1 SGHRS, CDR2 YFSETQ. The CDR3 consists of 13 residues. The data were taken from a study of blood T cells in healthy people across ages. A second PCR of roughly 7 to 11 cycles used a sample-barcoded 5' primer and a J-beta primer mix. Each sample provided no less than 2.5 million CDR3-containing paired-end reads. TCRdb ran MiXCR on the 5' RACE reads and lists one entry per CDR3 protein. In the table there are about 560,000 distinct CDR3 sequences, about 27% of which are singletons. Study findings and constraints: PBMCs that were unsorted prevented a conclusive naive versus antigen-experienced comparison.

The same data also contributed to another study, on T cells of mothers and their children. That report adds: The people who donated were a few healthy Caucasian mothers and their six children.

The sequence was collected from a boy aged 2 to 9 in good health. The chain recombines TRBV5-1 with TRBJ2-5; no clear D. Sequenced material: blood. Here the CDR3 DNA reads TGCGCCAGCAGCTTGAAGGGCGACACGGCCCAGTACTTC. As protein: CASSLKGDTAQYF.